Below, 18 T cell receptor beta chains from the same sample are listed, as sequenced in a study of cytomegalovirus exposure and HLA in healthy donors. With 60 Vbeta and 13 Jbeta primers, the PCR was carried out. Libraries were prepared by immunoSEQ multiplex PCR; TCRdb keeps only in-frame clonotypes and omits some of them. The table includes approximately 150,000 clones, about 72% detected once. Specimen: PBMCs. Source of these receptors: a man between 40 and 49 years old in good health and CMV-seronegative.

This clone has only a few counts. The V and J genes are TRBV9 and TRBJ1-3; D remains ambiguous. Per germline, CDR1 SGDLS and CDR2 YYNGEE. The germline V and J ends were trimmed by 0 bases and 0 bases, with 13 bases remaining between them. The CDR3 is 17 residues long. For the CDR3, the DNA is TGTGCCAGCAGCGTAGGAGAGGCGACCTTCTCTGGAAACACCATATATTTT. It specifies CASSVGEATFSGNTIYF.

The chain recombines TRBV6-1 with TRBJ1-2, with 9 bases aligning to TRBD1. The V segment lost 2 bases and the J segment 6 bases; nucleotides outside the gene matches: 7. Germline CDR1 and CDR2: MNHNS and SASEGT. This CDR3 spans 15 amino acids. CDR3 loop: CASSERKTGGNGYTF. CDR3 coding DNA: TGTGCCAGCAGTGAAAGGAAGACAGGGGGAAATGGCTACACCTTC.

The V and J genes are TRBV6-1 and TRBJ2-1; D may be TRBD2 (6 bases). The V and J ends lost 9 bases and 3 bases respectively, with 18 bases between them. The CDR3 is 15 amino acids. The V gene's germline CDR1 is MNHNS and CDR2 SASEGT. CDR3 sequence reads: CASGFGGIIYNEQFF. The CDR3 DNA follows: TGTGCCAGTGGGTTTGGAGGGATTATCTACAATGAGCAGTTCTTC.

The chain uses TRBV4-1 and TRBJ1-2; D is uncertain. V was trimmed by 0 bases and J by 7 bases, leaving 18 bases between them. Looked up from germline, CDR1 is MGHRA and CDR2 is YSYEKL. The CDR3 loop spans 16 amino acids. The CDR3 here is CASSQEFAGLSFGYTF. DNA for the CDR3: TGCGCCAGCAGCCAAGAATTTGCGGGATTATCCTTTGGCTACACCTTC.

The chain joins TRBV5-1 to TRBJ2-5; TRBD2 aligns across 10 bases. Germline V gene lookup returns CDR1 SGHRS and CDR2 YFSETQ. Germline trimming cut 4 bases from V and 4 bases from J; bases unmatched to any gene: 10. This CDR3 has 16 amino acids. The CDR3 protein is CASSRYSGGVRETQYF. The CDR3 bases are TGCGCCAGCAGCCGGTACAGCGGGGGGGTAAGAGAGACCCAGTACTTC. The complete variable domain, with remaining parts taken from reference TRBV5-1 and TRBJ2-5, reads KAGVTQTPRYLIKTRGQQVTLSCSPISGHRSVSWYQQTPGQGLQFLFEYFSETQRNKGNFPGRFSGRQFSNSRSEMNVSTLELGDSALYLCASSRYSGGVRETQYFGPGTRLLVL.

CDR3 in DNA: TGTGCCAGCAGTTTCCACGGGCGGGGTTATAGCAATCAGCCCCAGCATTTT. Translated, it gives CASSFHGRGYSNQPQHF. V is TRBV28 and J is TRBJ1-5; D not resolved. Per germline, CDR1 MDHEN and CDR2 SYDVKM. The CDR3 totals 17 residues. The V end was cut by 3 bases, the J end by 0 bases, with 15 bases between.

V usage is TRBV5-1 and J usage is TRBJ1-1; D is unresolved. This CDR3 has 14 residues. Between the trimmed V and J ends, which lost 2 bases and 3 bases, there was a span of 11 bases. Germline V gene sequence: CDR1 SGHRS, CDR2 YFSETQ. This CDR3 is CASSLEVWDTEAFF. The CDR3 coding sequence is TGCGCCAGCAGCTTAGAGGTTTGGGACACTGAAGCTTTCTTT.

This clone was detected only once. V gene TRBV2 combines with J gene TRBJ1-5; D unresolved. Deletions cut 4 bases from V and 9 bases from J, with 19 bases between. From germline, CDR1 is SNHLY and CDR2 FYNNEI. The CDR3 sequence is 15 residues long. DNA of the CDR3: TGTGCCAGCAGTGTAGGCGGCTCGTGGGGAGGGCCCCAGCATTTT. This gives the protein CASSVGGSWGGPQHF.

Only a few counts were recorded for this clone. The chain recombines TRBV7-2 with TRBJ2-7; D unclear. CDR1 SGHTA and CDR2 FQGNSA come from the germline V gene. V lost 2 bases and J lost 3, with 8 bases in between. The CDR3 spans 13 residues. CDR3 loop: CASSLLLIYEQYF. The CDR3 nucleotides read TGTGCCAGCAGCTTATTACTCATCTACGAGCAGTACTTC.

This clone was seen only a few times. The chain employs TRBV19 and TRBJ2-5; 10 bases fit TRBD2. The CDR3 is made up of 17 amino acids. Germline V gene lookup returns CDR1 LNHDA and CDR2 SQIVND (reference sequence). V dropped 1 base and J dropped 0; count of bases not matched to a gene: 5. Written as DNA, the CDR3 is TGTGCCAGTAGTATAGTTTCTAGCGGGAGATACCAAGAGACCCAGTACTTC. It translates to CASSIVSSGRYQETQYF. The full variable domain, rest sourced from reference TRBV19 and TRBJ2-5, is DGGITQSPKYLFRKEGQNVTLSCEQNLNHDAMYWYRQDPGQGLRLIYYSQIVNDFQKGDIAEGYSVSREKKESFPLTVTSAQKNPTAFYLCASSIVSSGRYQETQYFGPGTRLLVL.

V is TRBV10-2 and J is TRBJ2-7, with 8 bases lining up with TRBD2. Germline V gives CDR1 WSHSY, CDR2 SAAADI. The CDR3 sequence is 14 residues long. Unmatched junction bases numbered 5, after V lost 7 bases and J lost 0 bases. CDR3 in amino acids: CASIGGRPSYEQYF. CDR3 coding DNA: TGCGCCAGCATAGGCGGGAGGCCCTCCTACGAGCAGTACTTC.

V usage is TRBV4-3 and J usage is TRBJ2-7, with 7 bases aligning to TRBD2. Looked up from germline, CDR1 is LGHNA and CDR2 is YSLEER. V shed 0 bases and J 3 bases; nucleotides not matched to a gene: 2. The CDR3 consists of 14 residues. CDR3 in amino acids: CASSQDGGGYEQYF. CDR3 DNA: TGCGCCAGCAGCCAAGATGGGGGGGGCTACGAGCAGTACTTC.

V usage is TRBV10-3 and J usage is TRBJ1-1; 10 positions agree with TRBD1. V was pared by 0 bases and J by 4 bases, with 2 bases of the junction left unmatched. Germline V gene sequence: CDR1 ENHRY, CDR2 SYGVKD. There are 15 residues in the CDR3. CDR3 region: CAISESGTGVTEAFF. The CDR3 coding sequence is TGTGCCATCAGTGAGTCGGGGACAGGGGTCACTGAAGCTTTCTTT.

This clone has more than one count but fewer than ten. CDR3: CASSSQSWRGTQYF. For the CDR3, the DNA is TGTGCCAGCAGCTCCCAATCTTGGCGGGGGACCCAGTACTTC. The chain has TRBV7-2 and TRBJ2-5; TRBD2 is a possible D gene (6 bases). Trimming pared 4 bases from V and 7 bases from J, leaving 16 bases between. The CDR3 consists of 14 residues. CDR1 and CDR2 from the germline V gene are SGHTA and FQGNSA.

This rearrangement joins TRBV6-5 to TRBJ1-1; D is unclear. CDR3 size: 11 residues. The germline gives CDR1 MNHEY, CDR2 SVGAGI. Trimming cost V 5 bases and J 11 bases, with 12 bases left between them. In nucleotides, the CDR3 is TGTGCCAGCAGTGACATTGGGGAGGCTTTCTTT. This translates into CASSDIGEAFF.

The table lists this clone with a few counts. The chain recombines TRBV19 with TRBJ1-1; D is perhaps TRBD1 (6 bases). CDR3 length: 17 amino acids. Germline V lookup: CDR1 LNHDA, CDR2 SQIVND (reference sequence). V dropped 6 bases and J dropped 5 bases, with 25 bases sitting between them. The CDR3, as DNA: TGTGCCAGTAGATTTTTGGGATTACAGGGAATGGGAACTGAAGCTTTCTTT. Translated, it gives CASRFLGLQGMGTEAFF. The entire variable domain, with the rest obtained from reference TRBV19 and TRBJ1-1, is as follows: DGGITQSPKYLFRKEGQNVTLSCEQNLNHDAMYWYRQDPGQGLRLIYYSQIVNDFQKGDIAEGYSVSREKKESFPLTVTSAQKNPTAFYLCASRFLGLQGMGTEAFFGQGTRLTVV.

This clone was recorded a few times. The genes are TRBV7-9 and TRBJ2-7; D perhaps matches TRBD2 (5 bases). From germline, CDR1 is SEHNR and CDR2 FQNEAQ (reference sequence). CDR3 length equals 14 residues. Trimming left V 6 bases short and J 0 bases short, with 12 bases between. The CDR3 loop reads CASRRLANSYEQYF. CDR3 in DNA: TGTGCCAGCAGGAGATTAGCGAACTCCTACGAGCAGTACTTC.

As to this clone: Within the sample, other DNA sequences also encode this same CDR3. The V and J genes are TRBV6-5 and TRBJ2-5; 8 bases are a match to TRBD2. The CDR3 is 15 amino acids. Per germline, CDR1 MNHEY and CDR2 SVGAGI. Unmatched junction bases numbered 7, after V lost 3 bases and J lost 4 bases. As DNA, the CDR3 is TGTGCCAGCAGTTATTCTCGGGGGGGCCTAGAGACCCAGTACTTC. Its translation is CASSYSRGGLETQYF.